This T cell receptor beta chain was captured by sequencing in a study of T cell changes during pregnancy in multiple sclerosis. Profiled with immunoSEQ multiplex PCR; TCRdb holds only in-frame clones, not every one. The table shows 50,000 or so clones, with 85% to 90% occurring only once. Per germline, CDR1 PRHDT and CDR2 FYEKMQ (reference sequence). This CDR3 has 19 amino acids. J was trimmed by 2 bases and V by 4 bases; bases with no gene match: 12. Sequences were derived from CD8+ T cells from peripheral blood mononuclear cells, sampled in the second trimester of pregnancy. This receptor was taken from a female donor with multiple sclerosis, enrolled in a pregnancy study. The V and J genes are TRBV13 and TRBJ2-1; 12 bases align to TRBD1. The chain's CDR3 is CASSSPGQGAKDAYNEQFF. The DNA of the CDR3 is TGTGCCAGCAGCTCCCCGGGACAGGGGGCTAAAGACGCCTACAATGAGCAGTTCTTC.